Sequencing of this T cell receptor beta chain was carried out in a study of glioma-infiltrating T cells after dendritic cell vaccination. Regarding time point: after dendritic cell vaccination, including at tumor progression/relapse. The assay was immunoSEQ multiplex PCR, and TCRdb's table has in-frame clones only and misses some. Found here are 75,000 to 85,000 clones, about nine tenths of them singletons; the top ten hold around 2.3%. Trimming removed 5 bases from V and 3 bases from J; junction bases left unmatched: 12. CDR3 length equals 16 residues. Germline V gives CDR1 SGHAT, CDR2 FQNNGV. This rearrangement joins TRBV11-2 to TRBJ2-7; 8 bases fit TRBD2. The source is a human donor with glioblastoma. Sequenced material: blood, taken after dendritic cell vaccination. Here the CDR3 DNA reads TGTGCCAGCAGCCAAGCAGGAGCGGGGGCCCACTACGAGCAGTACTTC. Translated, it gives CASSQAGAGAHYEQYF.